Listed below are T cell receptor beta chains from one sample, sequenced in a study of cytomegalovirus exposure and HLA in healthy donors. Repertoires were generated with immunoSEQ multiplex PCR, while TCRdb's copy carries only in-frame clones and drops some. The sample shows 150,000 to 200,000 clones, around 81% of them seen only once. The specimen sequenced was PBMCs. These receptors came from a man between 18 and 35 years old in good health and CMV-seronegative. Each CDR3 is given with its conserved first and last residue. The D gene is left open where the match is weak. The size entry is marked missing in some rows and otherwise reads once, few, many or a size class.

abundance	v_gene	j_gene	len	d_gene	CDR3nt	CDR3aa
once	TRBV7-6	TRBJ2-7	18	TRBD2	TGTGCCAGCAGCTTAGAGTGGACTAGCGGGCGGAAGGCTTACGAGCAGTACTTC	CASSLEWTSGRKAYEQYF
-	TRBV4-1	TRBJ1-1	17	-	TGCGCCAGCAGCCAACGGGAAGGGCCCGCCCCGAACACTGAAGCTTTCTTT	CASSQREGPAPNTEAFF
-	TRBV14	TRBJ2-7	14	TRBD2	TGTGCCACCGCAACTAGCGGCAGCTCCTACGAGCAGTACTTC	CATATSGSSYEQYF
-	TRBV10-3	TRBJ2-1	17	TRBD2	TGTGCCATCAGCGGGCCGCCCGGACTAGCGGGAGTCAACGAGCAGTTCTTC	CAISGPPGLAGVNEQFF
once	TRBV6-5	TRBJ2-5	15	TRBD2	TGTGCCAGCAGTTCCCTCGGGAGGGCTGGTGAGACCCAGTACTTC	CASSSLGRAGETQYF
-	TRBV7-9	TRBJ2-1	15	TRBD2	TGTGCCAGCAGCTTAGAGGGCGGGAGAAACAATGAGCAGTTCTTC	CASSLEGGRNNEQFF
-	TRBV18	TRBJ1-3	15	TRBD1	TGTGCCAGCTCAGGGACAGGGGGCGTCGGAAACACCATATATTTT	CASSGTGGVGNTIYF
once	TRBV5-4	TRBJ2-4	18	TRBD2	TGTGCCAGCAGCATCCGGACTAGCGGGAGGGCCTTTAGAAACATTCAGTACTTC	CASSIRTSGRAFRNIQYF
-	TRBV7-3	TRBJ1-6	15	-	TGTGCCAGCAGCTTTCAGGGCGGGAGGAATTCACCCCTCCACTTT	CASSFQGGRNSPLHF
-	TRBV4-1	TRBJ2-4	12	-	TGCGCCAGCAGCCAGGGGCAAAACATTCAGTACTTC	CASSQGQNIQYF
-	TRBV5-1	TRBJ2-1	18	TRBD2	TGCGCCAGCAGCTCGGGACTAGCGGGAGTAATCACCTACAATGAGCAGTTCTTC	CASSSGLAGVITYNEQFF
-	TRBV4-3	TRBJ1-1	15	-	TGCGCCAGCAGCCAAGCCGCCAGCGTGAACACTGAAGCTTTCTTT	CASSQAASVNTEAFF
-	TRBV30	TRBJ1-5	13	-	TGTGCCTGGGCCTCGGGGGGCGATCAGCCCCAGCATTTT	CAWASGGDQPQHF
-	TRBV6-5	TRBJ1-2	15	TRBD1	TGTGCCAGCAGTTACGACAGGGGGCGTCCCTATGGCTACACCTTC	CASSYDRGRPYGYTF
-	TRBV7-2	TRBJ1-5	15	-	TGTGCCAGCAGCTTAGGGGAGGCCCGCGGTCAGCCCCAGCATTTT	CASSLGEARGQPQHF
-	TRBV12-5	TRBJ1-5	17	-	TGTGCTAGTGGTTTGCATAATCGGGGGTATAGCAATCAGCCCCAGCATTTT	CASGLHNRGYSNQPQHF
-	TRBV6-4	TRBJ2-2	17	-	TGTGCCAGCAGTGACTCTTTGGGCCTTACAGGTCCCGGGGAGCTGTTTTTT	CASSDSLGLTGPGELFF
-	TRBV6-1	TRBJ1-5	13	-	TGTGCCAGCAGTGAAAGAGGGAATCAGCCCCAGCATTTT	CASSERGNQPQHF
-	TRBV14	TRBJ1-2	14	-	TGTGCCAGCAGCCAAGGCAGGGCTAACTATGGCTACACCTTC	CASSQGRANYGYTF
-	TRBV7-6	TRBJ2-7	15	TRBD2	TGTGCCAGCAGCTCAAGCGGAGCGGGAGGGTGGGAGCAGTACTTC	CASSSSGAGGWEQYF
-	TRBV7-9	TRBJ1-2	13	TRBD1	TGTGCCAGCAGCGATCGACAGGGGGGTGGCTACACCTTC	CASSDRQGGGYTF
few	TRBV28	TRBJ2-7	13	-	TGTGCCAGCAGAACTGCAGGGCGAGGCGAGCAGTACTTC	CASRTAGRGEQYF
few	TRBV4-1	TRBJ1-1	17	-	TGCGCCAGCAGCCAGACGACGTTACGGGGTCCCCGGATCGTTGCTTTCTTT	CASSQTTLRGPRIVAFF
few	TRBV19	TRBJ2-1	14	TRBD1	TGTGCCAGTACTATTCCCGGACAGGGCCTCGAGCAGTTCTTC	CASTIPGQGLEQFF
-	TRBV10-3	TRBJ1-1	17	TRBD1	TGTGCCATCAGGACCGGGACAGGGGAGGTCGGGAACACTGAAGCTTTCTTT	CAIRTGTGEVGNTEAFF
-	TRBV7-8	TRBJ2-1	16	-	TGTGCCAGCAGCTATAGCGGAAATACCGCCTACAATGAGCAGTTCTTC	CASSYSGNTAYNEQFF
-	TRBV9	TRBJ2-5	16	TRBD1	TGTGCCAGCAGCGTAGGACCGGGACAGGGGCAAGAGACCCAGTACTTC	CASSVGPGQGQETQYF
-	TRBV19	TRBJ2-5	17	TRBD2	TGTGCCAGTAGTATCACTCTGACTAGCGGACAACAAGAGACCCAGTACTTC	CASSITLTSGQQETQYF
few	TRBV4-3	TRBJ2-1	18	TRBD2	TGCGCCAGCAGCCAAGGGAGGCGGGGGGCGGGGACTCACAATGAGCAGTTCTTC	CASSQGRRGAGTHNEQFF
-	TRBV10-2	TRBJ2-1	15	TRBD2	TGCGCCAGCAGTGAGTGGACTAGCGGGAGGAGTGAGCAGTTCTTC	CASSEWTSGRSEQFF
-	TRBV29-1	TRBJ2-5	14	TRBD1	TGCAGCACCTCCTCCGGGACAGGCCAAGAGACCCAGTACTTC	CSTSSGTGQETQYF
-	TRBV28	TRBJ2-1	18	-	TGTGCCAGCAGTCCAGGGGGGCGAGGGACGAGGTCCTACAATGAGCAGTTCTTC	CASSPGGRGTRSYNEQFF
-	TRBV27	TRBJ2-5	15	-	TGTGCCAGCAGTTTTAGCAGGGTATTCCAAGAGACCCAGTACTTC	CASSFSRVFQETQYF
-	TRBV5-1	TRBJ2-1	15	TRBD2	TGCGCCAGCAGTTTGGAGCCTAGCGGAGACAATGAGCAGTTCTTC	CASSLEPSGDNEQFF
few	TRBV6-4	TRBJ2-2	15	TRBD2	TGTGCCAGCAGTGCCGGACTAGGAGGGGACGGGGAGCTGTTTTTT	CASSAGLGGDGELFF
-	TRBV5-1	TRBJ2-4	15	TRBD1	TGCGCCAGCAGCGCCCGGACAGGAGCCAAAAACATTCAGTACTTC	CASSARTGAKNIQYF
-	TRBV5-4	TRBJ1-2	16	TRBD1	TGTGCCAGCAGCTTGCCAGACAGGGGGTCAAACTATGGCTACACCTTC	CASSLPDRGSNYGYTF
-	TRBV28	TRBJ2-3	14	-	TGTGCCAGCAGTTTACAGCGGGGCACAGATACGCAGTATTTT	CASSLQRGTDTQYF
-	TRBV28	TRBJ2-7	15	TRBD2	TGTGCCAGCAGTTCCCCGGCGGGGGAGGAGGACGAGCAGTACTTC	CASSSPAGEEDEQYF
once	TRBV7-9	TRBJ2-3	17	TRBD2	TGTGCCAGCAGCCCAGTCCGGCTAGCGGTGAGCACAGATACGCAGTATTTT	CASSPVRLAVSTDTQYF
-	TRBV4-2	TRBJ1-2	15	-	TGTGCCAGCAGCCAAGATCGTGCGGCTAACTATGGCTACACCTTC	CASSQDRAANYGYTF
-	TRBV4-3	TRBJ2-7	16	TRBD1	TGCGCCAGCAGCCAAGAAGGTGGAGACAGGGTCTACGAGCAGTACTTC	CASSQEGGDRVYEQYF
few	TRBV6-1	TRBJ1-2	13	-	TGTGCCAGCAGCGAGCATACGCGGGGAGGCTACACCTTC	CASSEHTRGGYTF
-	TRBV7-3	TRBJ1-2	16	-	TGTGCCAGCAGCTTAAATCCGCAGGGAGGTGCGTATGGCTACACCTTC	CASSLNPQGGAYGYTF
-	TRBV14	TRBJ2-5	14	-	TGTGCCAGCAGCCAAGTTCACGGGTGGGGGGAGCAGTACTTC	CASSQVHGWGEQYF
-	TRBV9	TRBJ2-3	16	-	TGTGCCAGCAGCGTAACGGGATCCTCTGGGGCAGATACGCAGTATTTT	CASSVTGSSGADTQYF
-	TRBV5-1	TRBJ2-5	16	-	TGCGCCAGCAGCTTGGCCGGTAGTTCCCCGGGGGAGACCCAGTACTTC	CASSLAGSSPGETQYF
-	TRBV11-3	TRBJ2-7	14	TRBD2	TGTGCCAGCAGCGTAAGCGGGAGTTCCTACGAGCAGTACTTC	CASSVSGSSYEQYF
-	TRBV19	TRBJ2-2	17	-	TGTGCCAGTAGGGCCCTCGTTTCTAGCGTTTACACCGGGGAGCTGTTTTTT	CASRALVSSVYTGELFF
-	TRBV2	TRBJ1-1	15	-	TGTGCCAGCAGTGAATTCCGGAGTTCTAACACTGAAGCTTTCTTT	CASSEFRSSNTEAFF
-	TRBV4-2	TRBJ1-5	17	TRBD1	TGTGCCAGCAGCCAAGAAATGACGCACAGGGGGCATCAGCCCCAGCATTTT	CASSQEMTHRGHQPQHF
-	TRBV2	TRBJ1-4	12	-	TGCGCGAGCCAGTCAACTAATGAAAAACTGTTTTTT	CASQSTNEKLFF
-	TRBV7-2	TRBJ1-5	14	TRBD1	TGTGCCAGCAGCCTAACCAGGGGGAATCAGCCCCAGCATTTT	CASSLTRGNQPQHF